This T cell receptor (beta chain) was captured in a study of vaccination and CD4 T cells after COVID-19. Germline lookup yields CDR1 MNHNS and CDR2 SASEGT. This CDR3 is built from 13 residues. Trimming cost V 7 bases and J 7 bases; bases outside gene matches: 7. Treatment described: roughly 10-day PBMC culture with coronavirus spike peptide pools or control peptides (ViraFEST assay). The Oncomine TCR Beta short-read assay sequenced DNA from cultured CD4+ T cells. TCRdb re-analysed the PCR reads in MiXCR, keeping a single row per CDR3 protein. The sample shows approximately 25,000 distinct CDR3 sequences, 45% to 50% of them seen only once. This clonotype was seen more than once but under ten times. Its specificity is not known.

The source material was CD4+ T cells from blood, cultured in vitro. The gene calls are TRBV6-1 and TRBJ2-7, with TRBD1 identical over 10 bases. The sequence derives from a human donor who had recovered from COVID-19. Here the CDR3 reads CASMRQGAGEQYF. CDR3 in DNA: TGTGCCAGCATGCGACAGGGGGCGGGTGAGCAGTACTTC.